A selection of T cell receptor beta chains follows, all from one sample in a study of blood T cells in healthy people across ages. TCRdb reprocessed the 5' RACE reads with MiXCR, giving one entry per CDR3 protein. The table records some 710,000 distinct CDR3 sequences, roughly 46% of them present only once. The sequenced sample consisted of blood. All receptors derive from a man older than 75 in good health. Both conserved end residues are part of each CDR3. A D gene is named only where the DNA matches it firmly. Some rows have no size entry. The others give once, few or many, or a class for an expanded clone.

TRBV7-2,.,TRBJ2-4,TRBD2,CASSAGLAGGRRNEQYF,TGTGCCAGCAGCGCGGGACTAGCGGGAGGAAGGAGGAATGAGCAGTACTTC
TRBV12-3/TRBV12-4,.,TRBJ1-1,.,CASSPRGTLTEAFF,TGTGCCAGCAGCCCTCGGGGTACCCTCACTGAAGCTTTCTTT
TRBV6-2/TRBV6-3,few,TRBJ2-1,TRBD1,CASRSGQLSYNEQFF,TGTGCCAGCAGGTCGGGACAGCTTTCCTACAATGAGCAGTTCTTC
TRBV29-1,.,TRBJ2-2,.,CSASWGGSGELFF,TGCAGCGCATCTTGGGGGGGCTCCGGGGAGCTGTTTTTT
TRBV7-2,.,TRBJ2-3,TRBD2,CASSWTSGRIDTRYF,TGTGCCAGCAGTTGGACTAGCGGGAGGATAGATACGCGGTATTTT
TRBV28,.,TRBJ1-2,TRBD1,CASSLRGTGARNYGHTF,TGTGCCAGCAGTTTACGCGGGACAGGGGCCCGGAACTATGGCCACACCTTC
TRBV20-1,.,TRBJ2-6,TRBD1,CSAGTGVGANVLTF,TGCAGTGCTGGGACAGGGGTCGGGGCCAACGTCCTGACTTTC
TRBV6-5,.,TRBJ1-1,.,CASTEGALNTEAFF,TGTGCCAGCACCGAGGGCGCTCTGAACACTGAAGCTTTCTTT
TRBV20-1,.,TRBJ2-1,.,CSASLPSSQIIFDEQFF,TGCAGTGCGAGCCTTCCTAGCTCCCAAATTATTTTCGATGAGCAGTTCTTC
TRBV20-1,.,TRBJ2-7,.,CSARDPGQGYEQYF,TGCAGTGCTAGAGATCCGGGCCAGGGCTACGAGCAGTACTTC
TRBV6-2/TRBV6-3,.,TRBJ2-5,TRBD1,CASRNGQGKQYF,TGTGCCAGCAGGAACGGACAGGGAAAGCAGTACTTC
TRBV2,.,TRBJ2-3,.,CASSEASQGGYTQYF,TGTGCCAGCAGTGAAGCCTCACAGGGGGGGTATACGCAGTATTTT
TRBV15,few,TRBJ2-1,TRBD2,CATSRGGSRNNEQFF,TGTGCCACCAGCAGAGGCGGGAGCCGCAACAATGAGCAGTTCTTC
TRBV7-6,.,TRBJ2-7,TRBD2,CASSASGREHEQYF,TGTGCCAGCAGCGCTAGCGGGAGGGAGCATGAGCAGTACTTC
TRBV11-2,.,TRBJ2-1,TRBD1,CASSTQGVGEQFF,TGTGCCAGCAGCACGCAGGGGGTGGGTGAGCAGTTCTTC
TRBV7-2,.,TRBJ1-2,.,CASSQSPDSSLGYGYTF,TGTGCCAGCAGCCAAAGCCCGGACAGTTCTTTGGGCTATGGCTACACCTTC
TRBV5-1,.,TRBJ2-7,.,CASSPGAVHYEQYF,TGCGCCAGCAGCCCCGGGGCCGTCCACTACGAGCAGTACTTC
TRBV12-3/TRBV12-4,.,TRBJ2-3,.,CASSFDNLDTDTQYF,TGTGCCAGCAGTTTCGACAATCTGGACACAGATACGCAGTATTTT
TRBV3-1,few,TRBJ2-5,.,CASSPEEVFQETQYF,TGTGCCAGCAGCCCAGAAGAGGTTTTTCAAGAGACCCAGTACTTC
TRBV20-1,many,TRBJ2-7,TRBD2,CSARSSGRAEGYYEQYF,TGCAGTGCTCGATCTAGCGGGAGGGCCGAAGGGTATTACGAGCAGTACTTC
TRBV12-3/TRBV12-4,.,TRBJ1-1,.,CASSLGYNTEAFF,TGTGCCAGCAGTTTGGGCTACAACACTGAAGCTTTCTTT
TRBV11-3,many,TRBJ2-3,.,CASSLVGDSNTDTQYF,TGTGCCAGCAGCTTAGTTGGTGACAGCAACACAGATACGCAGTATTTT
TRBV27,.,TRBJ2-3,TRBD2,CASSLGLSGGPLDTQYF,TGTGCCAGCAGTTTGGGTTTATCGGGGGGGCCTTTGGATACGCAGTATTTT
TRBV5-1,.,TRBJ1-5,.,CASSLPLQQPQHF,TGCGCCAGCAGCTTACCCCTCCAGCAGCCCCAGCATTTT
TRBV5-1,few,TRBJ2-1,.,CASSLESGVVNEQFF,TGCGCCAGCAGCTTGGAGTCAGGGGTAGTAAATGAGCAGTTCTTC
TRBV7-2,few,TRBJ2-3,TRBD2,CASSSEREGTDTQYF,TGTGCCAGCAGCTCCGAGCGGGAGGGCACAGATACGCAGTATTTT
TRBV6-2/TRBV6-3,few,TRBJ2-1,.,CASSYVTLWEEQFF,TGTGCCAGCAGTTACGTCACCCTATGGGAGGAGCAGTTCTTC
TRBV5-1,.,TRBJ2-4,.,CASSLDGRGNIQYF,TGCGCCAGCAGCTTGGATGGGCGGGGCAACATTCAGTACTTC
TRBV30,few,TRBJ2-3,TRBD2,CAWSVGTSGRGPDTQYF,TGTGCCTGGAGTGTAGGGACTAGCGGGAGGGGGCCAGATACGCAGTATTTT
TRBV6-5,.,TRBJ2-7,TRBD2,CASSGREYEQYF,TGTGCCAGCAGTGGGCGGGAGTACGAGCAGTACTTC
TRBV20-1,.,TRBJ2-3,.,CSASPQPDTQYF,TGCAGTGCTAGCCCCCAGCCAGATACGCAGTATTTT
TRBV4-3,few,TRBJ2-1,.,CASSQGGPSSYNEQFF,TGCGCCAGCAGCCAGGGCGGCCCAAGCTCCTACAATGAGCAGTTCTTC
TRBV10-3,few,TRBJ2-1,.,CAISGPLREQFF,TGTGCCATCAGTGGACCCCTAAGGGAGCAGTTCTTC